These 30 T cell receptor beta chains came from one sample sequenced in a study of cytomegalovirus exposure and HLA in healthy donors. Some clones are missing from TCRdb's copy, which holds only in-frame ones; the method was immunoSEQ multiplex PCR. The profile shows roughly 63,000 clones, around 89% of them singletons. Sequencing used PBMCs. The receptors come from a woman younger than 30 in good health and CMV-seronegative.

The chain links TRBV6-5 to TRBJ2-2, with 7 bases that match TRBD2. This CDR3 is 14 amino acids long. The V and J ends lost 5 bases and 7 bases, in that order; junction bases with no gene match: 7. Per germline, CDR1 MNHEY and CDR2 SVGAGI. In DNA, the CDR3 is TGTGCCAGCAGTAGCCGACTAGCTGACGGGGAGCTGTTTTTT. It is translated as CASSSRLADGELFF.

The rearrangement links TRBV18 to TRBJ1-1; the D is unclear. Germline V CDR1 and CDR2: KGHSH, LQKENI. Trimming removed 5 bases at V and 4 bases at J, with 11 bases between. CDR3 size: 13 residues. The CDR3 bases are TGTGCCAGCTCAGGCGGGGTTGGCACTGAAGCTTTCTTT. It specifies CASSGGVGTEAFF.

This chain uses TRBV30 with TRBJ1-1; D is unclear. Germline V gene lookup returns CDR1 GTSNPN and CDR2 SVGIG (reference sequence). V lost 5 bases, J lost 12 bases, and 16 bases lay in between. This CDR3 spans 11 amino acids. The CDR3 nucleotides are TGTGCCTGGGACACGTCGAAGTGGTCTTTCTTT. This translates into CAWDTSKWSFF.

This sequence joins TRBV14 and TRBJ2-1; no reliable D call. Per germline, CDR1 SGHDN and CDR2 FVKESK. V was trimmed by 2 bases and J by 0 bases, leaving 5 bases between them. This CDR3 has 14 residues. CDR3 DNA sequence: TGTGCCAGCAGCCAACCGGGCTCCTACAATGAGCAGTTCTTC. Translating gives CASSQPGSYNEQFF.

This chain links TRBV5-1 with TRBJ1-2, with D possibly matching TRBD1 (6 bases). The CDR3 runs to 13 residues. V was clipped by 3 bases and J by 6 bases, with 12 bases between them. Germline V gives CDR1 SGHRS, CDR2 YFSETQ. The CDR3 loop is CASSSVGGNGYTF. CDR3 in DNA: TGCGCCAGCAGCTCGGTAGGGGGTAATGGCTACACCTTC.

The genes are TRBV28 and TRBJ1-1; no reliable D call. The length of the CDR3 is 14 residues. Per germline, CDR1 MDHEN and CDR2 SYDVKM. Trimming left V 2 bases short and J 0 bases short, with 7 bases between. CDR3 nucleotide sequence: TGTGCCAGCAGTTTACAGTCGATGAACACTGAAGCTTTCTTT. It encodes CASSLQSMNTEAFF.

The chain joins TRBV2 to TRBJ2-7; 11 positions agree with TRBD1. Looked up from germline, CDR1 is SNHLY and CDR2 is FYNNEI. This CDR3 has 16 residues. J gave up 2 bases and V 7 bases, and 10 bases lay outside the gene matches. The CDR3 DNA reads TGTGCCAGCATCTTCGGGACAGGGGGGATCCCCTACGAGCAGTACTTC. It is translated as CASIFGTGGIPYEQYF.

The gene calls are TRBV10-1 and TRBJ2-7, with TRBD1 matching 11 bases. There are 14 residues in the CDR3. V lost 9 bases, J lost 6 bases, and 10 bases stayed unmatched. The germline V gene encodes CDR1 WNHNN and CDR2 SYGVQD (reference sequence). The CDR3 loop reads CASSLRTGGSEQYF. The CDR3 DNA is TGCGCCAGTTCCCTCCGGACAGGGGGCTCCGAGCAGTACTTC.

The chain is built from TRBV28 and TRBJ2-1; tentative D call: TRBD2 (5 bases). The V end lost 7 bases, the J end lost 5 bases, and 18 bases lay between the germline ends. The CDR3 sequence is 15 residues long. The germline CDR1 and CDR2 sequences are MDHEN and SYDVKM. The CDR3 is CASKSSGLRDNEQFF. For the CDR3, the DNA is TGTGCCAGCAAGTCGTCGGGGTTGCGGGACAATGAGCAGTTCTTC.

The rearrangement links TRBV27 to TRBJ2-2, with D perhaps TRBD1 (6 bases). Germline CDR1 and CDR2: MNHEY and SMNVEV (reference sequence). The germline V and J ends were trimmed by 8 bases and 0 bases, with 22 bases remaining between them. CDR3 size: 18 residues. The CDR3 loop reads CASRNNLDSLSNTGELFF. CDR3 DNA: TGTGCCAGCCGAAACAACCTGGACAGCTTATCGAACACCGGGGAGCTGTTTTTT.

This rearrangement joins TRBV11-2 to TRBJ2-7; a weak D match, TRBD2 (6 bases). Germline V lookup: CDR1 SGHAT, CDR2 FQNNGV. Trimming stripped 5 bases from V and 3 bases from J, with 11 bases between. CDR3 length equals 13 residues. CDR3 sequence (DNA): TGTGCCAGCAGCGGAGGGATTGGCTACGAGCAGTACTTC. As protein: CASSGGIGYEQYF.

V gene TRBV6-4 combines with J gene TRBJ1-1; D remains unclear. Trimming left V 3 bases short and J 3 bases short, with 14 bases between. The CDR3 is 15 residues long. Germline-derived CDR1 and CDR2 are MRHNA and SNTAGT. For the CDR3, the DNA is TGTGCCAGCAGTGAGTCGGGTTCCCCCCACACTGAAGCTTTCTTT. Translation: CASSESGSPHTEAFF.

This chain uses TRBV27 with TRBJ2-1, with TRBD1 as a possible D gene (5 bases). Trimming took 0 bases from V and 5 from J, leaving 11 bases between them. Germline V gene lookup returns CDR1 MNHEY and CDR2 SMNVEV (reference sequence). The CDR3 is 15 amino acids. The CDR3 loop is CASSLSPGANNEQFF. The CDR3 region has the DNA TGTGCCAGCAGTTTATCGCCTGGGGCCAACAATGAGCAGTTCTTC.

The J gene is TRBJ2-1, the V gene TRBV5-1, with 8 bases fitting TRBD2. After removal of 2 bases from V and 8 bases from J, the junction contained 9 bases not matched to a gene. Germline CDR1 and CDR2: SGHRS and YFSETQ. This CDR3 has 15 residues. The CDR3 DNA follows: TGCGCCAGCAGCTTAGTCCCGGGGGGGCCTCATGAGCAGTTCTTC. Amino acids: CASSLVPGGPHEQFF. Filled out from reference TRBV5-1 and TRBJ2-1, the complete variable domain reads KAGVTQTPRYLIKTRGQQVTLSCSPISGHRSVSWYQQTPGQGLQFLFEYFSETQRNKGNFPGRFSGRQFSNSRSEMNVSTLELGDSALYLCASSLVPGGPHEQFFGPGTRLTVL.

The J gene is TRBJ1-1, the V gene TRBV27; maybe TRBD1 (6 bases). Per germline, CDR1 MNHEY and CDR2 SMNVEV (reference sequence). CDR3 length: 16 amino acids. Deletions cut 2 bases from V and 5 bases from J, with 18 bases between. The CDR3 DNA reads TGTGCCAGCAGTTTACGGTTCGCGGGAGGGGGGACTGAAGCTTTCTTT. Protein: CASSLRFAGGGTEAFF.

This chain joins TRBV29-1 and TRBJ2-1; 10 bases align to TRBD1. There are 15 residues in the CDR3. Germline loops: CDR1 SQVTM, CDR2 ANQGSEA. V was pared by 5 bases and J by 0 bases, with 4 bases of the junction left unmatched. In DNA form, the CDR3 reads TGCAGCGTTTCGGGACAGGGGTACTCCTACAATGAGCAGTTCTTC. This gives the protein CSVSGQGYSYNEQFF.

In the case of this clone: At one of its ends the junction is not consistent with the germline gene, which may arise from a read error. This rearrangement joins TRBV7-8 to TRBJ2-2; tentatively, D is TRBD2 (5 bases). The CDR3 extends over 16 amino acids. Germline CDR1 reads SGHVS; CDR2 reads FQNEAQ. CDR3 in DNA: TGTGCCAGCAGCGTAGCGACGAATAACGGCGGCGGGGAGCTGTTTTTT. Its protein is CASSVATNNGGGELFF.

The chain is built from TRBV7-9 and TRBJ2-4; D is perhaps TRBD2 (6 bases). There are 18 residues in the CDR3. Trimming took off 5 bases at V and 0 bases at J, with 20 bases between the two ends. Germline CDR1 reads SEHNR; CDR2 reads FQNEAQ (reference sequence). CDR3 sequence: CASSPGVFEGRAKNIQYF. The CDR3 DNA reads as TGTGCCAGCAGCCCGGGGGTATTTGAGGGGCGAGCCAAAAACATTCAGTACTTC.

V is TRBV5-1 and J is TRBJ1-1; D is perhaps TRBD1 (6 bases). V dropped 3 bases and J dropped 2 bases, with 8 bases sitting between them. The V gene's germline CDR1 is SGHRS and CDR2 YFSETQ. The CDR3 is made up of 13 amino acids. In DNA, the CDR3 is TGCGCCAGCAGCTACGGGACAAACACTGAAGCTTTCTTT. Encoded protein: CASSYGTNTEAFF. The variable domain in full, completed from reference TRBV5-1 and TRBJ1-1, reads KAGVTQTPRYLIKTRGQQVTLSCSPISGHRSVSWYQQTPGQGLQFLFEYFSETQRNKGNFPGRFSGRQFSNSRSEMNVSTLELGDSALYLCASSYGTNTEAFFGQGTRLTVV.

The J gene is TRBJ1-4, the V gene TRBV2; 9 bases line up with TRBD1. The CDR3 has 14 amino acids. With 4 bases clipped from V and 5 bases from J, the junction kept 2 bases outside the gene matches. CDR1 and CDR2 (germline): SNHLY, FYNNEI. The CDR3 DNA follows: TGTGCCAGCAGTGGGGGACAGGGAAATGAAAAACTGTTTTTT. This encodes CASSGGQGNEKLFF.

The chain is built from TRBV28 and TRBJ2-7; D not certain. Germline V gives CDR1 MDHEN, CDR2 SYDVKM. The CDR3 runs to 11 residues. Trimming pared 6 bases from V and 4 bases from J, leaving 7 bases between. The CDR3 coding sequence is TGTGCCAGCAGCCCCACTTACGAGCAGTACTTC. It specifies CASSPTYEQYF.

The genes are TRBV2 and TRBJ2-3, with 7 bases aligning to TRBD2. From germline, CDR1 is SNHLY and CDR2 FYNNEI. The CDR3 spans 15 residues. With 4 bases clipped from V and 0 bases from J, the junction kept 4 bases outside the gene matches. The CDR3 region has the DNA TGTGCCAGCAGTGTGCGGCGGGGGAGCACAGATACGCAGTATTTT. As protein: CASSVRRGSTDTQYF.

The chain recombines TRBV30 with TRBJ2-1, with TRBD2 matching over 8 bases. Germline CDR1 reads GTSNPN; CDR2 reads SVGIG (reference sequence). The CDR3 is made up of 15 amino acids. V lost 4 bases to trimming and J lost 1 base; unmatched junction nucleotides: 6. The CDR3 protein is CAWTGGLGSYNEQFF. The DNA of the CDR3 is TGTGCCTGGACGGGGGGACTAGGTTCCTACAATGAGCAGTTCTTC.

The chain joins TRBV28 to TRBJ2-5; TRBD1 is a possible D gene (6 bases). The CDR3 runs to 13 residues. Germline V lookup: CDR1 MDHEN, CDR2 SYDVKM. Trimming stripped 8 bases from V and 2 bases from J, with 12 bases between. The CDR3 DNA reads as TGTGCCAGCCGAGGGGACATACAAGAGACCCAGTACTTC. It yields the protein CASRGDIQETQYF.

The chain couples TRBV13 to TRBJ2-1, with 7 bases lining up with TRBD2. This CDR3 has 15 residues. The germline CDR1 and CDR2 sequences are PRHDT and FYEKMQ (reference sequence). Trimming took 3 bases from V and 6 from J; bases not matched to a gene: 8. In DNA, the CDR3 is TGTGCCAGCAGCTTGTCGGGGGAGGGCCCCAATGAGCAGTTCTTC. Encoded protein: CASSLSGEGPNEQFF.

The rearrangement uses TRBV4-1 and TRBJ1-4; TRBD1 matches 10 bases. With 4 bases clipped from V and 7 bases from J, the junction kept 3 bases outside the gene matches. Germline CDR1 MGHRA, CDR2 YSYEKL. This CDR3 contains 14 residues. CDR3 DNA: TGCGCCAGCAGCCCCGGGACAGGGGCTGAAAAACTGTTTTTT. It encodes CASSPGTGAEKLFF.

This sequence joins TRBV15 and TRBJ1-1; TRBD1 matches 7 bases. V lost 2 bases, J lost 6 bases, and 12 bases stayed unmatched. This CDR3 has 16 residues. CDR1 LNHNV and CDR2 YYDKDF come from the germline V gene (reference sequence). The CDR3 region is CATSRRTGQVKAEAFF. Written as DNA, the CDR3 is TGTGCCACCAGCAGAAGAACTGGACAGGTGAAAGCTGAAGCTTTCTTT.

This chain links TRBV27 with TRBJ2-2; D call uncertain. Between the trimmed V and J ends, which lost 0 bases and 2 bases, there was a span of 13 bases. The germline gives CDR1 MNHEY, CDR2 SMNVEV (reference sequence). The CDR3 extends over 17 amino acids. The CDR3 here is CASSLSTVQRNTGELFF. Written as DNA, the CDR3 is TGTGCCAGCAGTTTATCCACAGTTCAACGCAACACCGGGGAGCTGTTTTTT.

CDR3 nucleotide sequence: TGTGCCAGCAGCCAAGGAGTACAGTACGAGCAGTACTTC. Residues: CASSQGVQYEQYF. The chain has TRBV4-2 and TRBJ2-7, with unresolved D. V was clipped by 1 base and J by 4 bases, with 8 bases between them. Germline loops: CDR1 LGHNA, CDR2 YNFKEQ. The CDR3 is made up of 13 amino acids.

The rearrangement joins TRBV10-1 to TRBJ2-2; 8 nucleotides line up with TRBD1. The CDR3 sequence is 14 residues long. V lost 6 bases, J lost 5 bases, and 5 bases stayed unmatched. Germline-derived CDR1 and CDR2 are WNHNN and SYGVQD (reference sequence). This CDR3 is CASRKQGGTGELFF. For the CDR3, the DNA is TGCGCCAGCAGGAAACAGGGGGGAACCGGGGAGCTGTTTTTT.